The text below deals with one T cell receptor (beta chain). The antigen is unknown. CD8 cells classed as naive were CD45RO-negative and positively selected for CCR7, excluding terminally differentiated effector memory CD45RA+ cells. Per germline, CDR1 SEHNR and CDR2 FQNEAQ (reference sequence). The CDR3 has 16 amino acids. V shed 2 bases and J shed 2 bases, with 13 bases lying between them. The sample comes from a study of shared clonotypes between healthy human individuals. Study details: Plates per donor: three CD4 naive, three CD4 memory, two CD8 naive, one CD8 memory.

This table comes from immunoSEQ multiplex PCR, and its TCRdb copy is limited to in-frame clones, with some not included. The table records more than 2 million clones, 93% of them present only once. Study-level points and caveats: Measured sharing among donors was expected to vary with sequencing depth. Generation of non-shared clonotypes was less probable than generation of clonotypes shared by all four donors. Exclusively blood specimens were collected; tissue repertoires likely differ.

Sequenced: naive CD8+ T cells from PBMCs. This receptor was taken from a young man in good health. Some clones in this sample may be carry-over from other donors' samples. The genes are TRBV7-9 and TRBJ2-1; a possible D gene is TRBD2 (5 bases). Here the CDR3 reads CASSLIGSATYNEQFF. CDR3 DNA: TGTGCCAGCAGCTTAATTGGTAGCGCGACCTACAATGAGCAGTTCTTC.